One TCR beta chain is described in this entry. Its target antigen remains unknown. The CDR3 spans 15 residues, from the cysteine through the phenylalanine. Only CDR3 DNA is held: 45 bases, read in frame from base 1. The germline V gene (reference sequence) specifies GTSNPN as CDR1 and SVGIG as CDR2. The germline V and J ends show losses of 5 bases and 4 bases respectively, and no gene match explains 11 bases of the junction. To prepare the library, the immunoSEQ multiplex PCR assay was applied. For the multiplex PCR, a mixture combining 60 forward primers for TCR Vbeta segments and 13 reverse primers for TCR Jbeta segments was used. Amplification of the CDR3 region of rearranged TCR beta genes was performed with a multiplex PCR assay on genomic DNA. The amplified TCR beta libraries were sequenced on the Illumina HiSeq System as 87-base-pair reads. From the authors' description of their analysis: A later analysis counted some 80 million unique TCR beta chains across the 650 to 700 repertoires, and 9.5 million to 11 million of these chains were shared by at least two donors. Raw reads were error-corrected and collapsed into unique sequences by a nearest-neighbor algorithm in which closely related sequences were merged to remove PCR and sequencing errors. V, D and J gene segments were assigned by aligning CDR3 sequences to IMGT reference sequences. Each retained sequence needed at least a six-nucleotide match to both a V gene segment and a J gene segment. Rearrangements were called productive when the CDR3 lacked stop codons and stayed in frame with V and J; all others were non-productive. CDR3 was defined by IMGT convention, running from the second conserved V-encoded cysteine to the conserved J-encoded phenylalanine. The earlier analysis of a few hundred of the donors excluded sequences that lacked an unambiguous match to a single V gene segment. In an earlier analysis of several hundred of the donors, V segments were called functional above 56.7% productive rearrangements and were called segregating when the between-donor standard deviation exceeded 5%. A statistical classification framework was built to diagnose cytomegalovirus status from the catalog of TCR beta chain sequences. A later analysis assigned V and J genes by comparing TCR nucleotide sequences with IMGT/GENE-DB human TR gene sequences. A later analysis assigned CDR3 sequences and most-parsimonious VDJ recombination scenarios with the TCRdist pipeline. In a later analysis, each TCR beta chain was defined by its CDR3 amino acid sequence together with its V-gene family, and reads lacking a unique V-gene family were excluded. In a later analysis, approximately 590 highly shared, low-generation-probability nucleotide sequences were removed to address suspected cross-contamination and a sequencing artifact. A later analysis calculated a clonal expansion index for each public chain from normalized within-repertoire ranks of inferred template counts. A later analysis computed generation probabilities with a VDJ recombination model fitted to out-of-frame rearrangements, and checked the results against IGoR. In a later analysis, hypergeometric tests were used to score TCR-TCR, TCR-HLA and TCR-CMV co-occurrence, with a repertoire-size bias correction applied to TCR pairs. In a later analysis, false discovery rates were estimated by permuting HLA or CMV assignments 20 times. In a later analysis, co-occurring TCRs were grouped using DBSCAN, and TCRdist sequence similarity was added for clustering within HLA-allele-positive subsets. For co-occurrence clustering, repertoires with fewer than 30,000 or more than 120,000 public chains were excluded, along with five repertoires with anomalous nucleotide sharing. TCRdb retrieved this table from immuneACCESS and kept in-frame rearrangements only. Not all clones are present; in checked studies, unresolved V genes account for under half, and no reason is known for the remainder. V, J and clone size are taken as reported in that table, and D and trimming were inferred from the DNA itself. The table for this sample lists tens of thousands of clones. The top ten constitute roughly an eighth of the sample.

The sample originates from a study of cytomegalovirus exposure and HLA in healthy donors (TCRdb year 2017). Regarding the complete study: An earlier analysis of around 600 of the donors reported approximately 270 Gb of sequence data and 117 million unique TCR beta sequences from 190 million or so T cells. Donor age, sex, ethnicity and CMV serostatus were compiled together with the repertoire data. Both class I and class II loci were covered by HLA typing, at four-digit resolution. A later genetic analysis used genome-wide SNP genotypes for about 55% of the 666 donors, treating that subset as a discovery cohort. On average, roughly 250,000 unique TCR beta nucleotide sequences were sequenced per donor among roughly 430 genotyped donors of the cohort, with roughly a sixth of those sequences being non-productive. Rather than drawing on any new phenotypic data, the later analysis identified candidate immune exposures from TCR beta sequences and the way those sequences occurred across donors. Along with the roughly 610-subject first cohort, a separate validation cohort of over 90 different subjects was used. The study combined high-throughput TCR immunosequencing, statistical association of individual TCRs with disease status, and machine learning to predict cytomegalovirus infection status. A later analysis re-examined previously published TCR beta repertoires from 610 or so donors and added high-resolution HLA genotyping to investigate patterns of TCR occurrence. An early release that covered about 600 HLA-typed donors contained approximately 300 gigabases of sequencing data and tens of millions of unique TCR sequences. The study aimed to test whether cataloging public T cell receptors could reveal signatures of past pathogen exposure. Of the roughly 400 genotyped donors, 81% were placed in the genetic ancestry cluster associated with self-reported Caucasian donors. Every repertoire in the discovery cohort had been generated on one and the same sequencing platform. An earlier analysis of about 600 of the donors used high-throughput TCR beta sequencing to judge whether each TCR beta V gene segment behaved as functional or pseudogenic. Typing coverage varied by locus: roughly 629-630 donors for A, B, C, DRB1 and DQB1; under 550 for DQA1; some 610 for DPA1; around 490 for DPB1. Four to six DR-DQ haplotypes were handled as single units for association and clustering because linkage in the cohort was strong. The T cell repertoires of several hundred subjects were profiled by immunosequencing and related to cytomegalovirus serostatus.

The cohort was made up of roughly 670 healthy bone marrow donors. Cohort members were all nominally healthy when sampled, although unrecorded immune exposures were likely present. The donor was CMV seropositive and belonged to the group of 250 to 300 seropositive cohort members. Every donor gave a peripheral blood sample, and the peripheral blood mononuclear cells from that sample were used for TCR beta sequencing. The Qiagen DNeasy Blood Extraction Kit was used to extract genomic DNA from the blood cell samples. What the research found in general, with its limitations: In both the original and validation cohorts, the classifier was reported to diagnose cytomegalovirus status with high specificity and sensitivity. In the study, about 150 TCR beta chains were listed as associated with cytomegalovirus. Broadly in line with IMGT annotations, most TCR beta V segments showed up in productive rearrangements about 87% or about 30% of the time in an earlier analysis of roughly 590 of the donors. In a later analysis, the rate of TCR association differed among HLA loci, with DRB1 alleles having the most associated TCRs and HLA-C alleles having the fewest. A later genetic analysis associated a missense DCLRE1C variant with V-gene and J-gene trimming of TCR beta chains, and an independent cohort replicated the association. A later analysis associated 17,000 or so TCR beta sequences with specific HLA alleles at a false discovery rate of 0.05. The earlier analysis of a few hundred of the donors excluded seventeen rarely observed V segments, including chromosome 9 orphons, because counts were too low. While some public TCRs were present in many individuals, most TCR sequences turned up only very rarely across donors. Compared with equally common non-associated chains, HLA-associated TCR beta chains in a later analysis were more clonally expanded and had lower generation probabilities. Only TCR beta chains were sequenced in this cohort, and the absence of alpha or paired-chain data limited detectable features. A few of the identified cytomegalovirus-associated TCR beta chains were confirmed in vitro to be specific for cytomegalovirus antigens. A later analysis reported that several top co-occurrence clusters appeared linked to parvovirus B19, influenza, CMV and Epstein-Barr virus. Compared with the roughly 720-donor mean, donors in an Asian-associated ancestry cluster had fewer N-insertions in productive TCRs, according to a later genetic analysis. For the cohort, immune exposure information was limited to CMV serostatus. Because HLA typing was missing for some donors at each locus, association tests included only the typed subset. Some IMGT-functional V segments, including TRBV6-2 and TRBV6-3, could not be told apart with the 87-base-pair reads, so those segments were excluded. A further reported finding was that TCR beta sequences accurately predicted the HLA-A and HLA-B alleles for most subjects in the first cohort. According to the authors, the approach could potentially be generalized to other disease states and immunological phenotypes. Most CMV-associated TCR beta chains appeared to be HLA-restricted in a later analysis, and the HLA associations seemed to be driven largely by CMV exposure. The sequencing pipeline was judged likely to have produced a cluster of highly shared sequence variants as a technical artifact. Correlated functional status among segregating V segments might reflect linkage disequilibrium, but an unknown experimental factor could not be ruled out. When HLA alleles, especially DR and DQ, strongly co-occurred, TCR associations were difficult to assign to individual alleles. Sequencing depth was assumed to be roughly uniform across donors in the presence/absence analyses, though that assumption may not hold.

The sample was PBMCs. This TCR came from a woman in her sixties in good health and CMV-seropositive. The V and J segments used are TRBV30 and TRBJ1-2, with 9 middle bases fitting TRBD1. In nucleotide form, the sequence is TGTGCCTGGCCCGCTCCATACAGGGGGCTCTATGGCTACACCTTC. This is translated as CAWPAPYRGLYGYTF.